Listed here are 12 T cell receptor beta chains from one sample, sequenced in a study of T cell repertoires and Cas9 in healthy adults. The method was immunoSEQ multiplex PCR; TCRdb's version includes in-frame clones alone and lacks a portion of them. The profile covers approximately 23,000 clones, with 75% to 95% appearing a single time and approximately 1.5% taken by the ten largest. The sequencing input was CD4+ effector T cells (CD127+, CD25-, CD137-, CD154-) from PBMCs; culture status not recorded. Receptor source: a human donor in good health.

This clone has more than one count but fewer than ten. This chain connects TRBV10-3 to TRBJ2-7; TRBD1 might be the D (6 bases). V lost 5 bases and J 1 base, leaving 9 bases between the germline ends. The germline CDR1 and CDR2 sequences are ENHRY and SYGVKD. The CDR3 extends over 13 amino acids. In nucleotides, the CDR3 is TGTGCCATCAGTTACAGGGATTCCTACGAGCAGTACTTC. Its translation: CAISYRDSYEQYF.

This clone occurred a few times. Other DNA sequences of this sample code for an identical CDR3. The chain carries TRBV10-3 and TRBJ1-2; TRBD1 matches 7 bases. This CDR3 is 16 amino acids long. The V gene end was trimmed by 0 bases and the J gene end by 4 bases; junction bases not matched to a gene: 8. Per germline, CDR1 ENHRY and CDR2 SYGVKD. CDR3 bases: TGTGCCATCAGTGAGTCGGGCCAGGGGGGCTTCTATGGCTACACCTTC. This sequence encodes CAISESGQGGFYGYTF.

The chain joins TRBV5-6 to TRBJ2-4; perhaps TRBD1 as D (6 bases). The V gene lost 7 bases and the J gene lost 8 bases, with 22 bases spanning the gap. CDR3 length equals 15 residues. Germline V gives CDR1 SGHDT, CDR2 YYEEEE. The CDR3 nucleotides are TGTGCCAGCGGATTTAGACGATCAGGGGCTGACATTCAGTACTTC. Translated: CASGFRRSGADIQYF. Filled out from reference TRBV5-6 and TRBJ2-4, the complete variable domain reads DAGVTQSPTHLIKTRGQQVTLRCSPKSGHDTVSWYQQALGQGPQFIFQYYEEEERQRGNFPDRFSGHQFPNYSSELNVNALLLGDSALYLCASGFRRSGADIQYFGAGTRLSVL.

As to this clone: Other nucleotide sequences in the sample specify the same CDR3. The J gene is TRBJ1-3, the V gene TRBV28, with 9 nucleotides matching TRBD1. CDR3 size: 14 residues. Trimming at V came to 8 bases and at J to 8 bases, leaving 10 bases not matched to a gene. Per germline, CDR1 MDHEN and CDR2 SYDVKM. The CDR3 DNA reads TGTGCCAGCTTACCGGGACAGGGATGGCACACCATATATTTT. Translated, it gives CASLPGQGWHTIYF.

The V call is TRBV6-1, the J call TRBJ1-6, with D hard to call. Trimming took 2 bases from V and 8 from J, leaving 10 bases between them. Germline V gene data show CDR1 as MNHNS and CDR2 as SASEGT. The CDR3 runs to 14 residues. The CDR3 loop reads CASSELPRDSPLHF. The CDR3 nucleotides are TGTGCCAGCAGTGAACTGCCCCGGGATTCACCCCTCCACTTT.

This rearrangement joins TRBV6-5 to TRBJ1-2; D may be TRBD1 (5 bases). Trimming took off 10 bases at V and 4 bases at J, with 19 bases between the two ends. CDR1 is MNHEY, CDR2 SVGAGI, per germline. This CDR3 comprises 14 residues. DNA for the CDR3: TGTGCCACCCGGCGGGGGGGATTAGGCTATGGCTACACCTTC. Translated, it gives CATRRGGLGYGYTF.

V and J are TRBV6-4 and TRBJ2-3; 11 nucleotides align to TRBD2. This CDR3 comprises 15 residues. J was trimmed by 6 bases and V by 0 bases; bases with no gene match: 2. In germline, CDR1 is MRHNA, CDR2 SNTAGT. CDR3 nucleotide sequence: TGTGCCAGCAGTGACTCTAGCGGGGGGGCCGATACGCAGTATTTT. Translated, it gives CASSDSSGGADTQYF.

This chain uses TRBV6-1 with TRBJ2-7; no reliable D call. Germline CDR1 is MNHNS and CDR2 is SASEGT. CDR3 size: 12 residues. V was cut by 2 bases and J by 3 bases, with 5 bases left in between. The CDR3 nucleotides read TGTGCCAGCAGTGAAACCTACTACGAGCAGTACTTC. As protein: CASSETYYEQYF.

This rearrangement joins TRBV15 to TRBJ2-7, with D tentatively TRBD1 (5 bases). Germline assignment: CDR1 LNHNV and CDR2 YYDKDF (reference sequence). Trimming removed 4 bases at V and 2 bases at J, with 12 bases between. The CDR3 length is 14 residues. In DNA form, the CDR3 reads TGTGCCACCAGCAAAGAGTTGACAGCCTACGAGCAGTACTTC. Protein product: CATSKELTAYEQYF.

V and J are TRBV6-1 and TRBJ2-7; 7 bases line up with TRBD1. Germline V CDR1 and CDR2: MNHNS, SASEGT. Losses at the gene ends were 5 bases for V and 7 bases for J; bases not matched to a gene: 11. This CDR3 has 14 residues. In DNA, the CDR3 is TGTGCCAGCAGTTTAACCGGGACAGTCCAGGAGCAGTACTTC. Amino acid sequence: CASSLTGTVQEQYF.

The J gene is TRBJ2-1, the V gene TRBV28; D not certain. The CDR3 has 12 residues. Per the germline V gene, CDR1 is MDHEN and CDR2 is SYDVKM. With 5 bases removed from V and 5 bases from J, the gap between germline ends came to 7 bases. CDR3 residues: CASSTLDNEQFF. For the CDR3, the DNA is TGTGCCAGCAGTACTTTGGACAATGAGCAGTTCTTC.

V and J are TRBV6-6 and TRBJ1-1; TRBD1 is a possible D gene (5 bases). Trimming took off 9 bases at V and 11 bases at J, with 16 bases between the two ends. The CDR3 is 11 residues long. CDR1 MNHNY and CDR2 SVGAGI come from the germline V gene (reference sequence). The CDR3, as DNA: TGTGCCAGTGGGGCGGGGGGATCGGCTTTCTTT. Protein product: CASGAGGSAFF.